The present entry profiles one T cell receptor (beta chain) with its context. The antigen remains undetermined. The protocol was immunoSEQ multiplex PCR, while the TCRdb copy is restricted to in-frame clones and leaves out a portion. The repertoire has about 62,000 clones, around 90% of them found once; the top ten carry around 2.1%. Time point of the sample: neoterminal ileum biopsy at postoperative endoscopy, about 6 months after surgery. The record originates from a study of T cell repertoires in ileal Crohn's disease. Whole-study findings and limits: Endoscopy was done a median roughly 7.1 months after surgery. Compared with non-smokers, active smokers at surgery showed more clonal expansions.

V was cut by 1 base and J by 8 bases, with 8 bases left in between. Germline CDR1 is MGHRA and CDR2 is YSYEKL. The CDR3 spans 13 residues. The sample comprised ileal tissue. The chain carries TRBV4-1 and TRBJ2-2; D remains unclear. The TCR comes from an adult with Crohn's disease. The CDR3 loop reads CASSQAPSGELFF. For the CDR3, the DNA is TGCGCCAGCAGCCAAGCCCCCTCGGGGGAGCTGTTTTTT.